The 19 T cell receptor beta chains below all came from one sample that was sequenced in a study of tumor-infiltrating lymphocytes in primary liver carcinoma. From about 0.45 ug total RNA, TCR beta cDNA was generated with a primer in the constant region. Three nested multiplex PCR rounds of slightly modified ARM-PCR generated TCR beta libraries. The two initial PCR rounds, nine to eleven cycles each, used TRBV1-TRBV30 forward and C-beta reverse primers. MiXCR was run by TCRdb on the multiplex PCR reads, yielding one entry per CDR3 protein. The sample consists of approximately 330,000 distinct CDR3 sequences, less than 65% of them appearing once. Alongside blood RNA obtained from unsorted whole blood, germline DNA was also extracted. Sequencing was performed on peripheral blood. These receptors were taken from a man aged 35-49 years with primary liver carcinoma and hepatitis B virus infection.

DNA for the CDR3: TGTGCCAGCAGCGGATCCGGGACAGGGGGCGAGACCCAGTACTTC. Encoded protein: CASSGSGTGGETQYF. This chain joins TRBV7-7 and TRBJ2-5; 12 bases line up with TRBD1. The ends lost 5 bases at V and 5 bases at J; junction bases unmatched: 6. Germline V gene lookup returns CDR1 SSHAT and CDR2 FNYEAQ (reference sequence). This CDR3 comprises 15 residues.

With regard to this clonotype: It is likely a read error, because the conserved phenylalanine at the end of the CDR3 is missing. The chain couples TRBV11-2 to TRBJ2-7; D is ambiguous. This CDR3 is built from 11 residues. Germline CDR1 and CDR2: SGHAT and FQNNGV. CDR3 in amino acids: CASSGSYEQYL. CDR3 DNA sequence: TGTGCCAGCAGTGGTTCCTACGAACAGTACTTA.

The rearrangement joins TRBV11-3 to TRBJ2-5, with D maybe TRBD1 (6 bases). CDR1 SGHNT and CDR2 YENEEA come from the germline V gene. V shed 7 bases and J shed 4 bases, with 13 bases lying between them. The CDR3 length is 13 residues. The CDR3 region has the DNA TGTGCCAGCAACACTATAGGGGGAGAGACCCAGTACTTC. Protein sequence: CASNTIGGETQYF.

With respect to this clonotype: A much larger clone lies one base from this, so it may be a read error. The chain couples TRBV5-6 to TRBJ2-5; D remains unclear. The germline V gene encodes CDR1 SGHDT and CDR2 YYEEEE. This CDR3 spans 12 amino acids. The ends were cut back, 7 bases at V and 1 base at J, with 8 bases in the middle. CDR3 in DNA: TGTGCCAGCCTCAGCTCCCAAGAGACCCAGTACTTC. Its protein is CASLSSQETQYF. Filled out from reference TRBV5-6 and TRBJ2-5, the complete variable domain reads DAGVTQSPTHLIKTRGQQVTLRCSPKSGHDTVSWYQQALGQGPQFIFQYYEEEERQRGNFPDRFSGHQFPNYSSELNVNALLLGDSALYLCASLSSQETQYFGPGTRLLVL.

A remark on this clonotype: The final CDR3 position lacks the conserved phenylalanine or tryptophan, pointing to a likely read error. The rearrangement links TRBV29-1 to TRBJ1-2, with D unclear. The germline V gene encodes CDR1 SQVTM and CDR2 ANQGSEA. The CDR3 has 12 amino acids. CDR3 coding DNA: TGCAGCGTTGAAACTCCTAACTATGGGTACACCTTA. Translating gives CSVETPNYGYTL.

Notes on this clonotype: The missing conserved phenylalanine or tryptophan at the end of this CDR3 makes a read error likely. The chain joins TRBV10-2 to TRBJ2-2, with D perhaps matching TRBD1 (5 bases). CDR1 WSHSY and CDR2 SAAADI come from the germline V gene. This CDR3 is built from 14 residues. The CDR3 nucleotides are TGCGCCACGCAGGACGCAGGGAACACCAGGGAGCTGTTTGTT. Translating gives CATQDAGNTRELFV.

As for this clonotype: A much more abundant neighbour one base away suggests this may be a read error. The chain is built from TRBV6-5 and TRBJ1-4; 8 bases are shared with TRBD1. This CDR3 region has 15 residues. J was trimmed by 3 bases and V by 6 bases; bases with no gene match: 6. Germline V lookup: CDR1 MNHEY, CDR2 SVGAGI. CDR3 DNA sequence: TGTGCCAGCAGCCTTACGACAGGGGCTAATGAAAAACTGTTTTTT. It specifies CASSLTTGANEKLFF.

Details on this clonotype: A single base separates this from a much larger clone, so it may be a read error. The CDR3 spells CASSNGGDSSTEAFF. CDR3 in DNA: TGTGCCAGCAGCAACGGGGGGGATAGTAGCACTGAAGCTTTCTTT. The chain carries TRBV6-5 and TRBJ1-1; TRBD1 might be the D (5 bases). V lost 6 bases, J lost 4 bases, and 18 bases lay in between. The germline V gene encodes CDR1 MNHEY and CDR2 SVGAGI. The CDR3 covers 15 residues.

Concerning this clonotype itself: A junction boundary mismatches the germline segment, possibly from a read error. The chain recombines TRBV4-1 with TRBJ2-3, with D unclear. The CDR3 runs 17 residues. Germline lookup yields CDR1 MGHRA and CDR2 YSYEKL. The DNA of the CDR3 is TGCGCCATCAGCCAATCCCACTTCTTTGAAAGCACCGATACGCAGTATTTT. Its translation: CAISQSHFFESTDTQYF.

To note about this clonotype: One end of the junction is discordant with germline, which a read error may explain. This rearrangement joins TRBV12-3 or TRBV12-4 to TRBJ2-7; TRBD2 agrees at 9 bases. This CDR3 has 16 residues. The CDR3 DNA follows: TGTACCAGCAGTCGTTATAGCGGGAGTGGGTCCTACGAGCAGTACTTC. Translating gives CTSSRYSGSGSYEQYF.

With respect to this clonotype: This sequence may be a read error, since a much larger clone differs from it by one base. V usage is TRBV5-4 and J usage is TRBJ2-1; D is uncertain. V lost 0 bases and J lost 11, with 15 bases in between. The CDR3 runs 14 residues. Germline values: CDR1 SGHNT, CDR2 YYREEE (reference sequence). CDR3 region: CASSLGILRNKQFF. The CDR3 coding sequence is TGTGCCAGCAGCTTGGGTATTTTGCGGAACAAGCAGTTCTTC.

This clonotype came up many times. This chain links TRBV6-1 with TRBJ2-5, with TRBD2 matching over 14 bases. Germline assignment: CDR1 MNHNS and CDR2 SASEGT. The CDR3 loop spans 16 amino acids. The trim removed 5 bases at V and 4 bases at J, leaving 6 bases unmatched. CDR3 coding DNA: TGTGCCAGCAGTACCGGGACTAGCGGGAGTGTAGAGACCCAGTACTTC. Amino acid sequence: CASSTGTSGSVETQYF.

As DNA, the CDR3 is TGTGCCAGCGGGACTAGCGGGAGCCATGAGCAGTTCTTC. It encodes CASGTSGSHEQFF. The V and J genes are TRBV25-1 and TRBJ2-1; 14 bases line up with TRBD2. Trimming removed 8 bases from V and 8 bases from J; junction bases left unmatched: 2. The CDR3 has 13 amino acids. Germline CDR1 MGHDK, CDR2 SYGVNS.

This clonotype has just a few counts. This sequence joins TRBV10-3 and TRBJ2-7; D may be TRBD1 (5 bases). The CDR3 totals 15 residues. With 4 bases removed from V and 2 bases from J, the gap between germline ends came to 15 bases. The V gene's germline CDR1 is ENHRY and CDR2 SYGVKD. The CDR3 spells CAISGKSRGTYEQYF. The CDR3 region has the DNA TGTGCCATCAGTGGCAAAAGTAGGGGAACCTACGAGCAGTACTTC.

With respect to this clonotype: This may stem from a read error, because a much larger clone lies one nucleotide away. V is TRBV12-3 or TRBV12-4 and J is TRBJ2-7; the match to TRBD2 covers 7 bases. The CDR3 is made up of 13 amino acids. J gave up 9 bases and V 5 bases, and 10 bases lay outside the gene matches. The CDR3: CASSPRGRGVQYF. The CDR3 bases are TGTGCCAGCAGTCCCCGCGGACGGGGGGTGCAGTACTTC.

On this clonotype: A single base separates this from a much larger clone, so it may be a read error. V and J are TRBV4-1 and TRBJ1-5; D gene uncertain. The CDR3 totals 15 residues. Germline-derived CDR1 and CDR2 are MGHRA and YSYEKL. Here the CDR3 reads CANSQVREGNQPQHF. CDR3 bases: TGCGCCAACAGCCAAGTTAGGGAGGGTAATCAGCCCCAGCATTTT.

As regards this clonotype: An end of the junction does not agree with germline; a read error may underlie this. The gene calls are TRBV6-1 and TRBJ2-2; TRBD2 is a possible D gene (5 bases). The CDR3 has 16 residues. Germline V gene sequence: CDR1 MNHNS, CDR2 SASEGT. CDR3 region: CASGDPPGKNTVELFF. CDR3 nucleotides: TGTGCCAGCGGTGACCCGCCGGGAAAGAACACCGTGGAGCTGTTTTTT.

On this clonotype itself: A read error is possible here, since a much larger clone lies one base away. The J gene is TRBJ2-7, the V gene TRBV6-1; possibly TRBD1 or TRBD2 for D (5 bases each). The V gene's germline CDR1 is MNHNS and CDR2 SASEGT. This CDR3 comprises 15 residues. Trimming removed 6 bases from V and 0 bases from J, with 15 bases in between. CDR3 sequence: CASRDRGGYSYEQYF. The CDR3 DNA follows: TGTGCCAGCAGAGACCGGGGCGGCTACTCCTACGAGCAGTACTTC.

Comments on this clonotype: At one end, the junction sequence differs from germline, possibly due to a read error. J is TRBJ2-7 and V is TRBV11-2, with D perhaps matching TRBD2 (6 bases). Germline V gene lookup returns CDR1 SGHAT and CDR2 FQNNGV. This CDR3 comprises 16 residues. The CDR3 DNA sequence: TGTGCCAACAGCTTAGACCACGAAGGAGGGGTTTATGAGCAGTACTTC. Residues: CANSLDHEGGVYEQYF.